This T cell receptor beta chain was observed in a study of T cells after yellow fever vaccination. The study's findings and limits: Reappearance after the booster was observed for most primary-vaccination clones (96% CD4, roughly 90% CD8).

A note on this clonotype: What it binds is not known.

CDR1 and CDR2 from the germline V gene are KGHDR and SFDVKD. The V segment lost 4 bases and the J segment 2 bases; nucleotides outside the gene matches: 6. This CDR3 comprises 15 residues. A single record per CDR3 protein comes from TCRdb applying MiXCR to the 5' RACE reads. This sample has some 290,000 distinct CDR3 sequences; 9.5% to 12% occur once, and the top ten carry 3% to 4%. The rearrangement joins TRBV24-1 to TRBJ2-5; 7 bases align to TRBD1. The sequenced sample was CD4+ T cells sorted from PBMCs, obtained 45 days after the yellow fever booster vaccination. This receptor was identified in a man younger than 35 who received the YFV17D yellow fever vaccine. The CDR3 reads CATSEGTTGQETQYF. Here the CDR3 DNA reads TGTGCCACCAGTGAGGGGACGACAGGGCAAGAGACCCAGTACTTC.